Given below is one TCR beta chain in context. During active infection, Seattle patients enrolled and were then monitored through disease. This entry is derived from a study of blood T cell repertoires in COVID-19. The CDR3 has 19 amino acids. Trimming cost V 3 bases and J 4 bases; bases outside gene matches: 19. From germline, CDR1 is SGHNT and CDR2 YYREEE (reference sequence). Original handling: Estimated nucleated cell counts came from reference gene primer amplification. Generated by immunoSEQ multiplex PCR, the TCRdb table keeps only in-frame clones and is missing some. The V and J calls and clone size are taken from that table; D and trimming were inferred from the DNA. Among roughly 320,000 clones listed, 85% to 90% were seen once.

Sequenced: peripheral blood. The receptor's source is a woman in her forties or fifties with COVID-19, enrolled during active disease. The rearrangement uses TRBV5-4 and TRBJ2-1; 7 positions match TRBD2. The CDR3 bases are TGTGCCAGCAGCTCAATACGGTCCTCAGCGGGACTGGGATACAATGAGCAGTTCTTC. Amino acid sequence: CASSSIRSSAGLGYNEQFF.